The source of this T cell receptor (beta chain) is a study of T cell responses to AZD1222 COVID-19 vaccine. Libraries were prepared by immunoSEQ multiplex PCR; TCRdb keeps only in-frame clonotypes and omits some of them. Of around 140,000 clones listed, over 80% were seen once; the top ten hold 2.5% to 4%. On this clone itself: Its antigen is currently unknown.

Study-wide points: Reports say nearly half of spike-specific TCRs go after unmutated variant regions. Along spike, vaccine-associated CD4 TCRs were found throughout, with dominance at 160-218 and 743-854. Clonal diversity was possibly underestimated, and the donors were mostly white British, with more females. Every sample of the repertoires postdated the peak T cell response.

The clonotype comes from an adult who received the AZD1222 COVID-19 vaccine. This sample comprised peripheral blood, obtained 28 days after the second AZD1222 dose.

The CDR3, as DNA: TGCGCCAGCAGCCCGGGGCGAGGCTTCACAGATACGCAGTATTTT. Residues: CASSPGRGFTDTQYF. This chain links TRBV4-3 with TRBJ2-3, with D perhaps being TRBD1 or TRBD2 (5 bases each). V dropped 4 bases and J dropped 2 bases, with 13 bases sitting between them. The germline CDR1 and CDR2 sequences are LGHNA and YSLEER. This CDR3 region has 15 residues.